The clone carrying this TCR beta chain was counted only a few times. No antigen is known for it. TCR beta cDNA libraries included unique molecular identifiers. Each batch of roughly 1 to 10 million T cells produced 490,000 or so cDNA molecules. Each CDR3 protein gets one entry after TCRdb re-called the PCR reads with MiXCR. Altogether around 400,000 distinct CDR3 sequences are present, about a third being singletons, with the ten largest covering around 15%. Germline CDR1 is MGHRA and CDR2 is YSYEKL. The CDR3 spans 16 residues. The V end was cut by 0 bases, the J end by 0 bases, with 9 bases between. The data are from a study of post-analysis software for immune sequencing data. At the level of the study: As for disease course, relapsing-remitting, secondary progressive and progressive-relapsing multiple sclerosis were all included. The study's findings and limits: Five or six TRBV segments, TRBV5-6, TRBV5-1 and TRBV20-1 among them, were found more frequent in patients than controls. Controls had significantly higher normalized Chao1 diversity than multiple sclerosis patients. Samples prepared in the same batch strongly co-clustered by F measure.

The sequencing input was blood. This rearrangement joins TRBV4-1 to TRBJ2-1; D is ambiguous. This clonotype was sampled from a girl aged 10 to 17 with multiple sclerosis. CDR3 coding DNA: TGCGCCAGCAGCCAAGAGACCCGGAGCTCCTACAATGAGCAGTTCTTC. Protein sequence: CASSQETRSSYNEQFF.